This TCR beta chain was observed in a study of human T cells and chemical hapten exposure. TCRdb recomputed calls from the RACE reads with MiXCR, one row per CDR3 protein. The sample holds 95,000 to 150,000 distinct CDR3 sequences, roughly 15% seen once. In germline, CDR1 is SGDLS, CDR2 YYNGEE. V dropped 1 base and J dropped 8; count of bases not matched to a gene: 8. The CDR3 consists of 15 residues. Time point indicated: patch test 1, 2 weeks after DPC sensitization. The treatment denotes: therapeutic diphenylcyclopropenone sensitization with weekly scalp DPC. This chain connects TRBV9 to TRBJ2-1; 8 positions agree with TRBD1. Material: whole blood, obtained in connection with sensitization to the hapten diphenylcyclopropenone (DPC). The sequence came from a man younger than 35 with alopecia areata. Some clones in this sample may be carry-over from other donors' samples. The CDR3: CASSVSHRGFYEQFF. The CDR3 coding sequence is TGTGCCAGCAGCGTATCGCACAGGGGGTTCTATGAGCAGTTCTTC. Together with reference TRBV9 and TRBJ2-1, the CDR3 gives the full variable domain: DSGVTQTPKHLITATGQRVTLRCSPRSGDLSVYWYQQSLDQGLQFLIQYYNGEERAKGNILERFSAQQFPDLHSELNLSSLELGDSALYFCASSVSHRGFYEQFFGPGTRLTVL.